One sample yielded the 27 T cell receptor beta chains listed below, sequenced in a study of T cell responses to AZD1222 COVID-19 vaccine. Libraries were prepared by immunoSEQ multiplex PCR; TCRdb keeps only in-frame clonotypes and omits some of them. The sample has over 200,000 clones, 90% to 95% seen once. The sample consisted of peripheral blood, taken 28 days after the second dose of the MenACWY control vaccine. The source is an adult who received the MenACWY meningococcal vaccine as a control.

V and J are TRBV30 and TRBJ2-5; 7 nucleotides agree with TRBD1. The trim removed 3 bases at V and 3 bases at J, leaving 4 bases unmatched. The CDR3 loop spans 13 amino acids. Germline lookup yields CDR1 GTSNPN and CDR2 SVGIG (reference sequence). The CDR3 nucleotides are TGTGCCTGGAGCCCGGGACAGAAAGAGACCCAGTACTTC. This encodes CAWSPGQKETQYF. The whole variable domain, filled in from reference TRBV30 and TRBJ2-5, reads SQTIHQWPATLVQPVGSPLSLECTVEGTSNPNLYWYRQAAGRGLQLLFYSVGIGQISSEVPQNLSASRPQDRQFILSSKKLLLSDSGFYLCAWSPGQKETQYFGPGTRLLVL.

CDR3: CASSSGENTEAFF. In DNA, the CDR3 is TGTGCCAGCAGTTCGGGGGAGAACACTGAAGCTTTCTTT. J is TRBJ1-1 and V is TRBV25-1; D is perhaps TRBD1 (5 bases). Between the trimmed V and J ends, which lost 5 bases and 1 base, there was a span of 8 bases. The CDR3 totals 13 residues. In germline, CDR1 is MGHDK, CDR2 SYGVNS.

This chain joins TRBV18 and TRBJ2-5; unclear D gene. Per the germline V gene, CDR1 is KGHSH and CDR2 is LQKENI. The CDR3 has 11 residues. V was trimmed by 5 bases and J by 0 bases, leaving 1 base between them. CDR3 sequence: CASSNQETQYF. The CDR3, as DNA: TGTGCCAGCTCAAACCAAGAGACCCAGTACTTC. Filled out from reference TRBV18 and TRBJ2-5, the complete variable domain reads NAGVMQNPRHLVRRRGQEARLRCSPMKGHSHVYWYRQLPEEGLKFMVYLQKENIIDESGMPKERFSAEFPKEGPSILRIQQVVRGDSAAYFCASSNQETQYFGPGTRLLVL.

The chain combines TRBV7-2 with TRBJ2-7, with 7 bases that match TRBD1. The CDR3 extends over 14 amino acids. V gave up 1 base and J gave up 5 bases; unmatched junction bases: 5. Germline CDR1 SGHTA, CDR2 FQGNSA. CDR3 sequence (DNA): TGTGCCAGCAGCTTAGGTACAGGGGTGGACGAGCAGTACTTC. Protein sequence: CASSLGTGVDEQYF. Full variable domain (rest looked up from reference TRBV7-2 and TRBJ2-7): GAGVSQSPSNKVTEKGKDVELRCDPISGHTALYWYRQSLGQGLEFLIYFQGNSAPDKSGLPSDRFSAERTGGSVSTLTIQRTQQEDSAVYLCASSLGTGVDEQYFGPGTRLTVT.

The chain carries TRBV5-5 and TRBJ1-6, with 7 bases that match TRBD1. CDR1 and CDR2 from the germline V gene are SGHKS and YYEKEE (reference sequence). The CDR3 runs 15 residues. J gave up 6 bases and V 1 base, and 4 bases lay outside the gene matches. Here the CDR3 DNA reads TGTGCCAGCAGCTTGTTTGGGACAGCTAATTCACCCCTCCACTTT. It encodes CASSLFGTANSPLHF.

The CDR3 protein is CASSSLRRGTDTQYF. For the CDR3, the DNA is TGTGCCAGCAGTTCTCTCCGTCGCGGGACAGATACGCAGTATTTT. The rearrangement links TRBV6-5 to TRBJ2-3, with D possibly TRBD2 on 5 matching bases. The CDR3 covers 15 residues. V was clipped by 4 bases and J by 3 bases, with 14 bases between them. The germline gives CDR1 MNHEY, CDR2 SVGAGI.

DNA of the CDR3: TGTGCCAGCAGCCCGGACAGGGGACATGGCTACACCTTC. Protein: CASSPDRGHGYTF. This chain joins TRBV7-2 and TRBJ1-2; 9 bases match TRBD1. CDR1 SGHTA and CDR2 FQGNSA come from the germline V gene. The CDR3 is 13 residues long. V lost 5 bases and J lost 6; bases outside the gene matches: 4.

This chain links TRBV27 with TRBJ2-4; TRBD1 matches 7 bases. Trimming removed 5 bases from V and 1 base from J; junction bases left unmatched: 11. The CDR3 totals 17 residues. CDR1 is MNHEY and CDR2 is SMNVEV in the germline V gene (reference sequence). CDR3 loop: CASSGWDSGLAKNIQYF. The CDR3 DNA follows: TGTGCCAGCAGTGGATGGGACAGCGGTTTGGCCAAAAACATTCAGTACTTC.

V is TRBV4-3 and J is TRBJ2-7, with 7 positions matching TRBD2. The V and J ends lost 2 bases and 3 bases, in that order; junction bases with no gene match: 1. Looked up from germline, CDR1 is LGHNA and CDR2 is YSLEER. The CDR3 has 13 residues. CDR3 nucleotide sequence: TGCGCCAGCAGCCAATGGGAGGGCTACGAGCAGTACTTC. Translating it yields CASSQWEGYEQYF.

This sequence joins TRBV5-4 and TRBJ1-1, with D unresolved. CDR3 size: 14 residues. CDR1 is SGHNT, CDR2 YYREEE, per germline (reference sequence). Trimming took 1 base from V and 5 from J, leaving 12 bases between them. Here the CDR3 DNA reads TGTGCCAGCAGCTTGCGGGCTGTTGGGACTGAAGCTTTCTTT. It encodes CASSLRAVGTEAFF. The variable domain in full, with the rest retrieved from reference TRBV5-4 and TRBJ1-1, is ETGVTQSPTHLIKTRGQQVTLRCSSQSGHNTVSWYQQALGQGPQFIFQYYREEENGRGNFPPRFSGLQFPNYSSELNVNALELDDSALYLCASSLRAVGTEAFFGQGTRLTVV.

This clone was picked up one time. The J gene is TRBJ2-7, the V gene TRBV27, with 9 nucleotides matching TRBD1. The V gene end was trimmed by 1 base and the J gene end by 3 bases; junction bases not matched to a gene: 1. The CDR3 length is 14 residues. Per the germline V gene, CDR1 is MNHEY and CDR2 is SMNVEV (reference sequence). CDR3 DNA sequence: TGTGCCAGCAGTTTATTGGGACAGGGCTACGAGCAGTACTTC. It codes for CASSLLGQGYEQYF.

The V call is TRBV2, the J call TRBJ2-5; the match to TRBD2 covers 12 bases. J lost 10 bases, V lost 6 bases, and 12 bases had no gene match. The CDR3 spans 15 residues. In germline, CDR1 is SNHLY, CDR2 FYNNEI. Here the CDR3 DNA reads TGTGCCAGCAGGCCAGCTAGCGGGGGGGCCCGTGACCAGTACTTC. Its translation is CASRPASGGARDQYF. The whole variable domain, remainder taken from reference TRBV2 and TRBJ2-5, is EPEVTQTPSHQVTQMGQEVILRCVPISNHLYFYWYRQILGQKVEFLVSFYNNEISEKSEIFDDQFSVERPDGSNFTLKIRSTKLEDSAMYFCASRPASGGARDQYFGPGTRLLVL.

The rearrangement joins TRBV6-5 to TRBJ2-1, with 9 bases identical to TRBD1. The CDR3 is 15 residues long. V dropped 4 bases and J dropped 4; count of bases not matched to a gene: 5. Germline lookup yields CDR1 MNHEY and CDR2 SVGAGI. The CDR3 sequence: CASSSTGGDYNEQFF. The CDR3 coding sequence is TGTGCCAGCAGTTCCACAGGGGGCGATTACAATGAGCAGTTCTTC.

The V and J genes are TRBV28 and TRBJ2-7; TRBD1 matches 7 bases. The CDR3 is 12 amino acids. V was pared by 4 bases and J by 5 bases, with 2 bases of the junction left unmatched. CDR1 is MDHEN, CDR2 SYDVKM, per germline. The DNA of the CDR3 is TGTGCCAGCAGTTCGACAGGGAACGAGCAGTACTTC. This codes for CASSSTGNEQYF. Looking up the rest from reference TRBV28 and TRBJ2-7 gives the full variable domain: DVKVTQSSRYLVKRTGEKVFLECVQDMDHENMFWYRQDPGLGLRLIYFSYDVKMKEKGDIPEGYSVSREKKERFSLILESASTNQTSMYLCASSSTGNEQYFGPGTRLTVT.

The CDR3 loop is CASSLNTPSSYNEQFF. CDR3 nucleotides: TGTGCCAGCAGTTTAAACACCCCGAGCTCCTACAATGAGCAGTTCTTC. The rearrangement joins TRBV28 to TRBJ2-1; D remains ambiguous. The germline V gene has CDR1 MDHEN and CDR2 SYDVKM. Deletions cut 2 bases from V and 0 bases from J, with 11 bases between. This CDR3 has 16 amino acids.

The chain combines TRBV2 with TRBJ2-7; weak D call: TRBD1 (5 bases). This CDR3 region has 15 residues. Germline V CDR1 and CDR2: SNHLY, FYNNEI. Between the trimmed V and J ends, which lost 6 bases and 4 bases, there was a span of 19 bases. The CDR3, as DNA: TGTGCCAGCAGCCCGACAGTCTCGACCCTTTACGAGCAGTACTTC. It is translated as CASSPTVSTLYEQYF.

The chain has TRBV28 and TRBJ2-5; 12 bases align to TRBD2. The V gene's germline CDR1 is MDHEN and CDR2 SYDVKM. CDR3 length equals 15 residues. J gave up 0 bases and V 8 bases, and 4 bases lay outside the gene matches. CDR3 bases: TGTGCCAGCTCGCGGACTAGCGGGAACCAAGAGACCCAGTACTTC. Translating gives CASSRTSGNQETQYF.

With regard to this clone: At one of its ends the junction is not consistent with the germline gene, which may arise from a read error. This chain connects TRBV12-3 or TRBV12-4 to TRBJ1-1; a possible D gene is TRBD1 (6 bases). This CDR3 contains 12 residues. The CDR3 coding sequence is TGTGCCAGCAGCGGACAGAACCCTGAAGCTTTCTTT. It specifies CASSGQNPEAFF.

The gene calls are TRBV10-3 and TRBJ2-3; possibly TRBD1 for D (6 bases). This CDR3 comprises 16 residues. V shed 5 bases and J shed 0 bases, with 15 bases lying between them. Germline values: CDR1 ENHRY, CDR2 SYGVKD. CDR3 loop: CAISSGTPSSTDTQYF. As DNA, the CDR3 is TGTGCCATCAGTTCCGGGACACCCTCTAGCACAGATACGCAGTATTTT.

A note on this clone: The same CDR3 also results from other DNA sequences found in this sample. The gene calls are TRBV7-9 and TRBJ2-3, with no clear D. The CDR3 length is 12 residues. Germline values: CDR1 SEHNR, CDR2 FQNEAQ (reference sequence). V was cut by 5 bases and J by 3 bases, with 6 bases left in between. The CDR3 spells CASSLDTDTQYF. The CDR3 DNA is TGTGCCAGCAGCCTTGATACAGATACGCAGTATTTT. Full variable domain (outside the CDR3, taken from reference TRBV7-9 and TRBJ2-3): DTGVSQNPRHKITKRGQNVTFRCDPISEHNRLYWYRQTLGQGPEFLTYFQNEAQLEKSRLLSDRFSAERPKGSFSTLEIQRTEQGDSAMYLCASSLDTDTQYFGPGTRLTVL.

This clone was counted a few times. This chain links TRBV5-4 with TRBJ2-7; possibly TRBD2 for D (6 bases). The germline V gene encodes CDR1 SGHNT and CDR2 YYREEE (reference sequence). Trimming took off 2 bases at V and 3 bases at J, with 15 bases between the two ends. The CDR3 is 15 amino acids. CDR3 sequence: CASSLSASAFYEQYF. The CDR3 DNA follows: TGTGCCAGCAGCTTATCGGCTAGCGCCTTCTACGAGCAGTACTTC.

CDR3 nucleotides: TGTGCCAGCAAGGCGGAGCTGCCCCTCCCTACCACAGATACGCAGTATTTT. Residues: CASKAELPLPTTDTQYF. The chain is built from TRBV2 and TRBJ2-3; D not resolved. The CDR3 has 17 amino acids. Trimming stripped 7 bases from V and 2 bases from J, with 22 bases between. CDR1 and CDR2 from the germline V gene are SNHLY and FYNNEI.

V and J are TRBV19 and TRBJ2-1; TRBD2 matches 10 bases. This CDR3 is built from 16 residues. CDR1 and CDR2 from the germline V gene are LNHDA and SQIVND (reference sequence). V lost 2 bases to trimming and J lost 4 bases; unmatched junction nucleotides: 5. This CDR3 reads CASSITLAGVYNEQFF. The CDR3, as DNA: TGTGCCAGTAGTATAACCCTAGCGGGAGTGTACAATGAGCAGTTCTTC.

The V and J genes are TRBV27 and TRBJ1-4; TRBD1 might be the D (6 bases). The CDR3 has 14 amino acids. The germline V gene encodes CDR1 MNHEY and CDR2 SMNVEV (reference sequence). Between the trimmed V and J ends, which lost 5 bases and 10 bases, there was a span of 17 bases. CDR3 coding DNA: TGTGCCAGCAGTGTAAACAGGGCCCGGGTAAAACTGTTTTTT. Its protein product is CASSVNRARVKLFF. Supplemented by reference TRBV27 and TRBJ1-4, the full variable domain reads EAQVTQNPRYLITVTGKKLTVTCSQNMNHEYMSWYRQDPGLGLRQIYYSMNVEVTDKGDVPEGYKVSRKEKRNFPLILESPSPNQTSLYFCASSVNRARVKLFFGSGTQLSVL.

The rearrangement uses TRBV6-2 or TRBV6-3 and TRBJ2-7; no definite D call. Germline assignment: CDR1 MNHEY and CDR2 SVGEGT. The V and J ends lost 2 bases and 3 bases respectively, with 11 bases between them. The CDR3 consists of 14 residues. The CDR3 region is CASSYTREYYEQYF. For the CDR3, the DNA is TGTGCCAGCAGTTACACCCGAGAGTACTACGAGCAGTACTTC.

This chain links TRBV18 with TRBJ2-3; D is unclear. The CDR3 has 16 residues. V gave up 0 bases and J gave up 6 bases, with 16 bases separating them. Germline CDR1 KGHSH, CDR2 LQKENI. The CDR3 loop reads CASSPPNPGKWDTQYF. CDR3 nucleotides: TGTGCCAGCTCACCACCGAACCCAGGCAAGTGGGATACGCAGTATTTT.

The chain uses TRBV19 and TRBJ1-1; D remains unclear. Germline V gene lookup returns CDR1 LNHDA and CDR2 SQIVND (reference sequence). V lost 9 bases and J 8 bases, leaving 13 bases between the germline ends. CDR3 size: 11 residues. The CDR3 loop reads CASRDLTEAFF. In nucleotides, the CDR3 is TGTGCCAGCCGGGATTTGACCGAAGCTTTCTTT.